One and the same sample provided the 5 T cell receptor beta chains below, sequenced in a study of blood T cell repertoires in COVID-19 (dated by TCRdb to about 2020). The library came from the immunoSEQ multiplex PCR assay. In TCRdb, the immuneACCESS table is reduced to in-frame sequences with V and J assigned. These tables do not hold every clone; where another copy was compared, an unresolved V gene accounts for under half, and the others remain unexplained. Recorded for this sample are roughly 310,000 clones; around 89% of them occurred a single time. Together, the top ten hold under 5% of the sample. The sequencing input was peripheral blood. The receptor set was obtained from a woman aged 45-59 years with active or convalescent COVID-19.

The chain couples TRBV2 to TRBJ1-4, with D unclear. V dropped 6 bases and J dropped 5 bases, with 13 bases sitting between them. Per the germline V gene, CDR1 is SNHLY and CDR2 is FYNNEI. This CDR3 is 14 amino acids long. As DNA, the CDR3 is TGTGCCAGCAGCGAGGGTCGTGGGAATGAAAAACTGTTTTTT. Amino acid sequence: CASSEGRGNEKLFF.

This chain uses TRBV27 with TRBJ1-1, with D hard to call. The germline V and J ends were trimmed by 0 bases and 5 bases, with 10 bases remaining between them. From germline, CDR1 is MNHEY and CDR2 SMNVEV (reference sequence). This CDR3 region has 14 residues. Written as DNA, the CDR3 is TGTGCCAGCAGTTTATCGGGCTCGGGGACTGAAGCTTTCTTT. Amino acid sequence: CASSLSGSGTEAFF.

This sequence joins TRBV5-1 and TRBJ2-1, with 7 bases identical to TRBD1. The CDR3 spans 16 residues. Per germline, CDR1 SGHRS and CDR2 YFSETQ. Trimming at V came to 3 bases and at J to 7 bases, leaving 13 bases not matched to a gene. The DNA for the CDR3 is TGCGCCAGCAGCTACCCGGGACAGTCGGTGGGTAATGAGCAGTTCTTC. It codes for CASSYPGQSVGNEQFF.

There are many counts of this clone. Other DNA sequences within the sample encode an identical CDR3. The J gene is TRBJ2-1, the V gene TRBV27, with 15 bases lining up with TRBD2. Germline V gives CDR1 MNHEY, CDR2 SMNVEV (reference sequence). This CDR3 region has 16 residues. The V gene end was trimmed by 0 bases and the J gene end by 10 bases; junction bases not matched to a gene: 4. CDR3 nucleotide sequence: TGTGCCAGCAGTTTATCAGGACTAGCGGGGGGGCGGGAGCAGTTCTTC. Translation gives CASSLSGLAGGREQFF.

CDR3 DNA sequence: TGTGCCACCAGCGGGGGGGCTAGCGGGGGCTTCCTCTCCTACAATGAGCAGTTCTTC. The encoded protein is CATSGGASGGFLSYNEQFF. The chain carries TRBV15 and TRBJ2-1; TRBD2 agrees at 10 bases. This CDR3 has 19 residues. V was pared by 5 bases and J by 0 bases, with 13 bases of the junction left unmatched. Per germline, CDR1 LNHNV and CDR2 YYDKDF (reference sequence).